These 26 T cell receptor beta chains share one sample of origin, sequenced in a study of OX40 agonist ivuxolimab in advanced cancers. This table comes from immunoSEQ multiplex PCR, and its TCRdb copy is limited to in-frame clones, with some not included. This sample yields around 60,000 clones, of which 87% are seen a single time; around 16% belongs to the top ten. Sample: CD4+ or CD8+ T cells sorted from blood, taken in a trial of the OX40 agonist ivuxolimab. The receptors derive from an adult with an advanced solid tumor such as melanoma, head and neck, liver or kidney cancer.

As for this clone: Germline and junction disagree at one end, which may indicate a read error. This sequence joins TRBV6-5 and TRBJ2-5; weak D call: TRBD2 (5 bases). The length of the CDR3 is 14 residues. The germline CDR1 and CDR2 sequences are MNHEY and SVGAGI. The CDR3 is CASSYLLPSGGGDF. The DNA for the CDR3 is TGTGCCAGCAGTTACTTACTCCCGAGCGGAGGTGGCGACTTC.

This clone was recorded a few times. The chain uses TRBV20-1 and TRBJ1-1; no clear D gene. This CDR3 is built from 10 residues. V shed 2 bases and J shed 8 bases, with 6 bases lying between them. The germline gives CDR1 DFQATT, CDR2 SNEGSKA (reference sequence). Here the CDR3 reads CSARYSEAFF. CDR3 nucleotides: TGCAGTGCTAGATACAGCGAAGCTTTCTTT.

The chain is built from TRBV7-3 and TRBJ2-7, with D possibly being TRBD2 (6 bases). CDR3 length equals 16 residues. V was cut by 5 bases and J by 1 base, with 18 bases left in between. Germline V gives CDR1 SGHTA, CDR2 FQGTGA. The CDR3 here is CASSPNDRDSSYEQYF. CDR3 nucleotides: TGTGCCAGCAGCCCAAACGACCGGGACTCGTCCTACGAGCAGTACTTC.

Remarks on this clone: The identical CDR3 is also encoded by other nucleotide sequences in the sample. J is TRBJ2-1 and V is TRBV27; D might be TRBD2 (5 bases). Deletions cut 5 bases from V and 3 bases from J, with 8 bases between. The CDR3 covers 13 residues. Germline CDR1 reads MNHEY; CDR2 reads SMNVEV (reference sequence). The CDR3 region is CASSLRDYNEQFF. CDR3 bases: TGTGCCAGCAGTCTACGGGACTACAATGAGCAGTTCTTC.

J is TRBJ1-6 and V is TRBV19, with D perhaps TRBD1 (5 bases). This CDR3 is 14 amino acids long. CDR1 LNHDA and CDR2 SQIVND come from the germline V gene (reference sequence). Trimming removed 9 bases at V and 5 bases at J, with 14 bases between. This CDR3 is CASRQFWDNSPLHF. In nucleotides, the CDR3 is TGTGCCAGCCGACAGTTCTGGGATAATTCACCCCTCCACTTT. The full variable domain, rest sourced from reference TRBV19 and TRBJ1-6, is DGGITQSPKYLFRKEGQNVTLSCEQNLNHDAMYWYRQDPGQGLRLIYYSQIVNDFQKGDIAEGYSVSREKKESFPLTVTSAQKNPTAFYLCASRQFWDNSPLHFGNGTRLTVT.

This sequence joins TRBV15 and TRBJ2-3; no firm D call. V lost 4 bases to trimming and J lost 5 bases, with 10 bases between them. The CDR3 has 13 amino acids. From germline, CDR1 is LNHNV and CDR2 YYDKDF (reference sequence). CDR3 region: CATSTVVQDTQYF. For the CDR3, the DNA is TGTGCCACCAGCACCGTTGTTCAAGATACGCAGTATTTT.

The chain is built from TRBV5-1 and TRBJ1-1; TRBD1 matches 7 bases. The CDR3 contains 18 residues. The germline CDR1 and CDR2 sequences are SGHRS and YFSETQ. The ends lost 4 bases at V and 0 bases at J; junction bases unmatched: 15. The CDR3 DNA is TGCGCCAGCAGCCATCTAAGGGGGCAGGGCCGACTGAACACTGAAGCTTTCTTT. The encoded protein is CASSHLRGQGRLNTEAFF.

The chain links TRBV28 to TRBJ2-2; no clear D gene. The CDR3 contains 13 residues. Germline V gene sequence: CDR1 MDHEN, CDR2 SYDVKM. Trimming removed 7 bases at V and 3 bases at J, with 9 bases between. CDR3 amino acids: CASMGWDTGELFF. DNA for the CDR3: TGTGCCAGCATGGGGTGGGACACCGGGGAGCTGTTTTTT.

V and J are TRBV5-4 and TRBJ2-7; D tentatively fits TRBD1 or TRBD2 (5 bases each). CDR1 is SGHNT and CDR2 is YYREEE in the germline V gene (reference sequence). V lost 4 bases and J lost 2, with 13 bases in between. This CDR3 region has 14 residues. This CDR3 is CASSRGTAAYEQYF. The CDR3 DNA reads as TGTGCCAGCAGCAGAGGGACGGCCGCCTACGAGCAGTACTTC.

J is TRBJ1-2 and V is TRBV7-9; 8 positions agree with TRBD1. The CDR3 spans 16 residues. With 5 bases clipped from V and 0 bases from J, the junction kept 8 bases outside the gene matches. Germline V CDR1 and CDR2: SEHNR, FQNEAQ (reference sequence). Here the CDR3 reads CASSPGTGGANYGYTF. For the CDR3, the DNA is TGTGCCAGCAGCCCCGGGACAGGCGGAGCTAACTATGGCTACACCTTC.

This clone was found once. The CDR3 bases are TGTGCCAGCGGGGGGGGAAGCGGCTACACCTTC. Its translation is CASGGGSGYTF. The V call is TRBV6-5, the J call TRBJ1-2; tentatively, D is TRBD1 (5 bases). From germline, CDR1 is MNHEY and CDR2 SVGAGI. Trimming stripped 8 bases from V and 8 bases from J, with 12 bases between. The CDR3 runs 11 residues.

This sequence joins TRBV10-2 and TRBJ2-1, with a possible D match to TRBD2 (5 bases). The CDR3 totals 15 residues. Germline V lookup: CDR1 WSHSY, CDR2 SAAADI. V was cut by 6 bases and J by 0 bases, with 12 bases left in between. CDR3 amino acids: CASRVSGSSYNEQFF. The CDR3 region has the DNA TGCGCCAGCAGGGTAAGCGGAAGCTCCTACAATGAGCAGTTCTTC.

Regarding this clone: Germline and junction disagree at one end, which may indicate a read error. The V gene is TRBV4-1, the J gene TRBJ1-1; D remains unclear. Germline CDR1 is MGHRA and CDR2 is YSYEKL. CDR3 length: 15 amino acids. The CDR3 sequence: CASSQNQGGDTEAFF. The CDR3 region has the DNA TGTGCCAGCAGCCAAAACCAAGGCGGGGACACTGAAGCTTTCTTT.

J is TRBJ2-7 and V is TRBV5-1, with 12 bases that match TRBD1. The CDR3 totals 13 residues. Per the germline V gene, CDR1 is SGHRS and CDR2 is YFSETQ. V dropped 7 bases and J dropped 3; count of bases not matched to a gene: 2. In DNA form, the CDR3 reads TGCGCCAGCGGGACAGGGGGCGACTACGAGCAGTACTTC. This codes for CASGTGGDYEQYF.

The chain joins TRBV30 to TRBJ1-2, with D uncertain. The germline V and J ends were trimmed by 0 bases and 1 base, with 6 bases remaining between them. The CDR3 is 13 amino acids. In germline, CDR1 is GTSNPN, CDR2 SVGIG (reference sequence). The DNA for the CDR3 is TGTGCCTGGAGTGTACGGGGTAACTATGGCTACACCTTC. The encoded protein is CAWSVRGNYGYTF.

The count of this clone is one. V and J are TRBV11-2 and TRBJ1-6; TRBD1 is a possible D gene (5 bases). This CDR3 region has 15 residues. The V gene's germline CDR1 is SGHAT and CDR2 FQNNGV. V lost 5 bases and J 3 bases, leaving 11 bases between the germline ends. The chain's CDR3 is CASSQAGLYNSPLHF. Here the CDR3 DNA reads TGTGCCAGCAGCCAGGCGGGGCTCTATAATTCACCCCTCCACTTT. Together with reference TRBV11-2 and TRBJ1-6, the CDR3 gives the full variable domain: EAGVAQSPRYKIIEKRQSVAFWCNPISGHATLYWYQQILGQGPKLLIQFQNNGVVDDSQLPKDRFSAERLKGVDSTLKIQPAKLEDSAVYLCASSQAGLYNSPLHFGNGTRLTVT.

V gene TRBV6-6 combines with J gene TRBJ1-2, with a possible D match to TRBD1 (5 bases). CDR3 length: 13 residues. V lost 2 bases and J 4 bases, leaving 8 bases between the germline ends. Germline values: CDR1 MNHNY, CDR2 SVGAGI (reference sequence). CDR3: CASSYKGLYGYTF. Written as DNA, the CDR3 is TGTGCCAGCAGTTACAAGGGGCTCTATGGCTACACCTTC.

This clone was seen a few times. This chain links TRBV10-3 with TRBJ1-1; D remains ambiguous. The CDR3 has 14 residues. With 0 bases removed from V and 10 bases from J, the gap between germline ends came to 15 bases. The V gene's germline CDR1 is ENHRY and CDR2 SYGVKD. The CDR3: CAISESGMEQPAFF. In nucleotides, the CDR3 is TGTGCCATCAGTGAGTCCGGGATGGAACAGCCAGCTTTCTTT.

The V gene is TRBV7-3, the J gene TRBJ2-1; TRBD2 matches at 7 bases. The CDR3 spans 14 residues. J gave up 4 bases and V 5 bases, and 5 bases lay outside the gene matches. The V gene's germline CDR1 is SGHTA and CDR2 FQGTGA. The DNA of the CDR3 is TGTGCCAGCAGCCCTACTAGCGTTTACAATGAGCAGTTCTTC. Residues: CASSPTSVYNEQFF.

This clone was counted once. This chain connects TRBV23-1 to TRBJ2-7, with D possibly being TRBD1 (6 bases). TRBV23-1 is an ORF, and what it does is uncertain. V gave up 2 bases and J gave up 6 bases, with 14 bases separating them. This CDR3 is built from 14 residues. The DNA of the CDR3 is TGCGCCAGCAGTCAAATCTTAGGGGGTCGCGAGCAGTACTTC. This gives the protein CASSQILGGREQYF.

The chain joins TRBV4-1 to TRBJ2-1, with 8 bases identical to TRBD2. Germline V gene lookup returns CDR1 MGHRA and CDR2 YSYEKL. This CDR3 is 16 amino acids long. With V trimmed by 4 bases and J by 4 bases, 9 bases remained unmatched. The CDR3 region has the DNA TGCGCCAGCAGCCGACAACAGCGGGAGCCTTACAATGAGCAGTTCTTC. The encoded protein is CASSRQQREPYNEQFF.

This chain connects TRBV5-1 to TRBJ2-1; 8 bases fit TRBD2. The CDR3 loop spans 17 amino acids. Germline-derived CDR1 and CDR2 are SGHRS and YFSETQ. V lost 0 bases, J lost 2 bases, and 7 bases stayed unmatched. This CDR3 is CASSLANGAGAYNEQFF. The DNA of the CDR3 is TGCGCCAGCAGCTTGGCGAATGGAGCGGGGGCCTACAATGAGCAGTTCTTC.

This clone has just a few counts. This CDR3 is CASSGKAGNYGYTF. In DNA, the CDR3 is TGCGCCAGCAGCGGGAAGGCAGGGAACTATGGCTACACCTTC. The gene calls are TRBV5-1 and TRBJ1-2, with D possibly being TRBD1 (5 bases). Germline V gives CDR1 SGHRS, CDR2 YFSETQ. The CDR3 totals 14 residues. V lost 4 bases to trimming and J lost 2 bases, with 12 bases between them. The entire variable domain, with the rest obtained from reference TRBV5-1 and TRBJ1-2, is as follows: KAGVTQTPRYLIKTRGQQVTLSCSPISGHRSVSWYQQTPGQGLQFLFEYFSETQRNKGNFPGRFSGRQFSNSRSEMNVSTLELGDSALYLCASSGKAGNYGYTFGSGTRLTVV.

J is TRBJ1-1 and V is TRBV18; 9 bases align to TRBD1. The germline V gene encodes CDR1 KGHSH and CDR2 LQKENI. This CDR3 is 13 amino acids long. J lost 7 bases, V lost 6 bases, and 6 bases had no gene match. Written as DNA, the CDR3 is TGTGCCAGCTCGCCCGGGACAGGGTTTGAAGCTTTCTTT. It yields the protein CASSPGTGFEAFF.

The J gene is TRBJ1-1, the V gene TRBV5-1; 7 positions match TRBD1. The CDR3 consists of 17 residues. V shed 5 bases, J shed 0 bases, and the junction held 13 bases outside the gene matches. CDR1 SGHRS and CDR2 YFSETQ come from the germline V gene. CDR3 in amino acids: CASRRGQMLGLNTEAFF. CDR3 DNA: TGCGCCAGCAGAAGGGGACAGATGTTGGGCTTGAACACTGAAGCTTTCTTT.

The chain recombines TRBV30 with TRBJ1-4, with unresolved D. In germline, CDR1 is GTSNPN, CDR2 SVGIG (reference sequence). The CDR3 consists of 13 residues. With 0 bases removed from V and 9 bases from J, the gap between germline ends came to 11 bases. In nucleotides, the CDR3 is TGTGCCTGGAGTGTATCTGGGATTAAAAAACTGTTTTTT. It translates to CAWSVSGIKKLFF.